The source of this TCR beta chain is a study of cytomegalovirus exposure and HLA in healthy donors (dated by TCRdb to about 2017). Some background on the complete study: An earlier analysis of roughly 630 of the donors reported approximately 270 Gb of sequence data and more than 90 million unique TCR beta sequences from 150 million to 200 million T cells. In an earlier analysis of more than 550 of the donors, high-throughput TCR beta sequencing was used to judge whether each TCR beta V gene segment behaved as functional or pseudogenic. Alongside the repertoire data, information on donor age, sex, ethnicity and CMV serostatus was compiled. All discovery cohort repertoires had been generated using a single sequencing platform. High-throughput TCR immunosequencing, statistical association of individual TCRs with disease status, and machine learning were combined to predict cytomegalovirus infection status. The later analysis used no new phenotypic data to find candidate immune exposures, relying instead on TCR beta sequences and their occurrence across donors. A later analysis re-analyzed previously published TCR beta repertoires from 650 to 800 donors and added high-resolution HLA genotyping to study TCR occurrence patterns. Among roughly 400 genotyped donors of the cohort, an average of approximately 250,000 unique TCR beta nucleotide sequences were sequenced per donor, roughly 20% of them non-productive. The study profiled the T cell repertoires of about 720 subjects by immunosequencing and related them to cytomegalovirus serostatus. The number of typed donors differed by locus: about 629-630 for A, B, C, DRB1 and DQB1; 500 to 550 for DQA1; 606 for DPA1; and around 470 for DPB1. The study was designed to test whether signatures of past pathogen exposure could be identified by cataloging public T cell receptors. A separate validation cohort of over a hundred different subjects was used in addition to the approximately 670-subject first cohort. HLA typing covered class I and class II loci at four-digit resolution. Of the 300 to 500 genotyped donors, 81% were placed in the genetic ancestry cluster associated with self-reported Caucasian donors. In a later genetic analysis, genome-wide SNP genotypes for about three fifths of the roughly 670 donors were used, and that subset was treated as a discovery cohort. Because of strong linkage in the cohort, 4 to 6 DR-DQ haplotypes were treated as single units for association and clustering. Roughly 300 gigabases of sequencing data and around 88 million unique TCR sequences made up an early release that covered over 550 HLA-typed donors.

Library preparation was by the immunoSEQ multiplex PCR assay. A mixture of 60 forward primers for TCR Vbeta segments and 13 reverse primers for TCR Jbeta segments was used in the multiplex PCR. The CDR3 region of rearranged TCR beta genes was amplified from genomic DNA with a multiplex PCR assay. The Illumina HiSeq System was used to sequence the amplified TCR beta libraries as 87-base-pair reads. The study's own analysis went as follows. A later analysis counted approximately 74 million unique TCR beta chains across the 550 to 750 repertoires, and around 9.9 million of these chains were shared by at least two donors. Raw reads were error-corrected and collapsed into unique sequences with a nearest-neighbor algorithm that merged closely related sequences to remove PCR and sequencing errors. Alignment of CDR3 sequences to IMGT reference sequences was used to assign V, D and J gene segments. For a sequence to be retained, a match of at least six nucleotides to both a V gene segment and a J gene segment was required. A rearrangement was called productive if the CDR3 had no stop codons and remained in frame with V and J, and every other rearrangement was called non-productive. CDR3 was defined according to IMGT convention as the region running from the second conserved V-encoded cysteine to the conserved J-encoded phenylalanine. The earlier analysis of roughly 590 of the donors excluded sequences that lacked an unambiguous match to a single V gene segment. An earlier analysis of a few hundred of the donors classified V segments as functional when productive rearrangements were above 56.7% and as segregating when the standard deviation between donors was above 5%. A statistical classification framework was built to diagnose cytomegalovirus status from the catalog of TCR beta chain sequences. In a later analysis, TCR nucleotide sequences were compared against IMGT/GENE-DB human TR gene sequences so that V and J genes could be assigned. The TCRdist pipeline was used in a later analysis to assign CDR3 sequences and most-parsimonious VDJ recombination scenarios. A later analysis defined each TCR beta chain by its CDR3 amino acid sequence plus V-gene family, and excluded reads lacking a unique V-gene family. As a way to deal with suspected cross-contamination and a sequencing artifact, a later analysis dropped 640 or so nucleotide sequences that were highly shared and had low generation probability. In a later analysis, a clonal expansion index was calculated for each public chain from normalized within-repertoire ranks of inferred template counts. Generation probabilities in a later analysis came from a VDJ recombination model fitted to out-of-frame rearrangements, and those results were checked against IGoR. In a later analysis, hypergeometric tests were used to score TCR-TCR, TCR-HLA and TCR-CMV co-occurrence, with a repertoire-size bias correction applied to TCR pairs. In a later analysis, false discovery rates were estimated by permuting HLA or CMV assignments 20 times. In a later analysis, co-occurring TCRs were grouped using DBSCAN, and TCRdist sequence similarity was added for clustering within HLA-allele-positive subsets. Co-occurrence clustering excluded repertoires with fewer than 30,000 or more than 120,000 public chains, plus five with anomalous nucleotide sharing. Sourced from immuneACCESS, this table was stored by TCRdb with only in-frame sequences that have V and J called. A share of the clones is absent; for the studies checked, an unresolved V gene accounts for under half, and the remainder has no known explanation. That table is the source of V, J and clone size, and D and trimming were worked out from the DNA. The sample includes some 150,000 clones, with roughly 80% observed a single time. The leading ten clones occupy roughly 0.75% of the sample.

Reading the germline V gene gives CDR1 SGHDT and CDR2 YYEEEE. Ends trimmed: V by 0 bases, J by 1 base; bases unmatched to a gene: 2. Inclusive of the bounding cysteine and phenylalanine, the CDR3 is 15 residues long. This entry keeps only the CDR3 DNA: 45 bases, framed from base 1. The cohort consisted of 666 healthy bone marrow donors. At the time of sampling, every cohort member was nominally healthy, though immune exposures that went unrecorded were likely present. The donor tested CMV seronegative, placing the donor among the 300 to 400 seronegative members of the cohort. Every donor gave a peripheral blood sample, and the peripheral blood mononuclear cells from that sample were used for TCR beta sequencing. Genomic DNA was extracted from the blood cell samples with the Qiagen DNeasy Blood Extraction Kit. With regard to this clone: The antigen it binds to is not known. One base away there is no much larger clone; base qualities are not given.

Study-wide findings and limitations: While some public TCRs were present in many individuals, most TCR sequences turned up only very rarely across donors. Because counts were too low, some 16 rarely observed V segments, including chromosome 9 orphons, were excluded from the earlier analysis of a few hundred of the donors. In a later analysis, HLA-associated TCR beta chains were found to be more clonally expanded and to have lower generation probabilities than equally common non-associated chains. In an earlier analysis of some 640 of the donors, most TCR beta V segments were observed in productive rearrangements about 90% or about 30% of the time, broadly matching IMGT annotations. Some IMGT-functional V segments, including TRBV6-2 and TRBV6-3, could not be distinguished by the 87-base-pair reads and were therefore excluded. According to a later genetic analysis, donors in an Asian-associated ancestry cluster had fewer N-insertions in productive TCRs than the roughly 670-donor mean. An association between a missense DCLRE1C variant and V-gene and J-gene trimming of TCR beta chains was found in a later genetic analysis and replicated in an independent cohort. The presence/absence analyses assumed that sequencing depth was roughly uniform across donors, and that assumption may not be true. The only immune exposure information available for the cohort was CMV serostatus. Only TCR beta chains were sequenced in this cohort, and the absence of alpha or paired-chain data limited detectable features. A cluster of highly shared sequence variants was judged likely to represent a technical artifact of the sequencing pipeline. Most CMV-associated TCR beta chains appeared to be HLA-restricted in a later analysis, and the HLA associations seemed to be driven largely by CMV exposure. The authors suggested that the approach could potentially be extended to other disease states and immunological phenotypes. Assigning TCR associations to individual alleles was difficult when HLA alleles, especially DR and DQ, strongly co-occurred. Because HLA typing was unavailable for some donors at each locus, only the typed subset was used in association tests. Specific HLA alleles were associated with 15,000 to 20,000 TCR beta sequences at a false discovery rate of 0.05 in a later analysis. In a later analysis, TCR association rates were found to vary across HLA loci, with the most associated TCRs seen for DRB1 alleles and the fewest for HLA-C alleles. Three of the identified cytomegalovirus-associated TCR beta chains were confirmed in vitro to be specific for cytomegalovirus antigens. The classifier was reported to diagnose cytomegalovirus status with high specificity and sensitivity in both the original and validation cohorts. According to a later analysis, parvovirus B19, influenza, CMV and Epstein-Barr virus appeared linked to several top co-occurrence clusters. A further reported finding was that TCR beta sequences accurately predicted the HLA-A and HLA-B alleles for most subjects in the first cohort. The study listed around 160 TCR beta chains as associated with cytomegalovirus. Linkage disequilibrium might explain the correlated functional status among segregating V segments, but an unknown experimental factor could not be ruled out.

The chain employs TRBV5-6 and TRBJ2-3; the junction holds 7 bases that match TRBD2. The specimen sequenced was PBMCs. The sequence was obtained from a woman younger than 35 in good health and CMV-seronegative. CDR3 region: CASSLVGRGTDTQYF. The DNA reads TGTGCCAGCAGCTTGGTGGGGAGGGGCACAGATACGCAGTATTTT.